This T cell receptor beta chain was identified during a study of CD8+ T cells in alopecia areata. The study's findings and limits: Administration of tofacitinib significantly diminished scalp clonality and expanded CD8+ clones within the top 100. Scalp sample sequencing also detects resident alphabeta T cells of normal skin.

The treatment: oral pan-JAK inhibitor, 5-10 mg twice daily. As concerns this clone: The antigen remains unidentified.

RNA was extracted and reverse transcribed into cDNA as the sequencing template. Profiled with immunoSEQ multiplex PCR; TCRdb holds only in-frame clones, not every one. The table records around 86,000 clones, around 71% of them present only once. The CDR3 has 20 amino acids. Here the sequenced sample was CD8+ T cells sorted from blood, taken between weeks 44 and 45, from a patient treated with tofacitinib. The gene calls are TRBV21-1 and TRBJ1-5; the table's D call, TRBD1, has no DNA check behind it. TRBV21-1 is shown as a pseudogene. The clonotype was recovered from a human donor with alopecia areata. CDR3 loop: CASSLGRCRRDKDSNQPQHF. The CDR3 DNA sequence: TGTGCCAGCAGCCTGGGTCGGTGTCGTCGGGACAAGGATAGCAATCAGCCCCAGCATTTT.